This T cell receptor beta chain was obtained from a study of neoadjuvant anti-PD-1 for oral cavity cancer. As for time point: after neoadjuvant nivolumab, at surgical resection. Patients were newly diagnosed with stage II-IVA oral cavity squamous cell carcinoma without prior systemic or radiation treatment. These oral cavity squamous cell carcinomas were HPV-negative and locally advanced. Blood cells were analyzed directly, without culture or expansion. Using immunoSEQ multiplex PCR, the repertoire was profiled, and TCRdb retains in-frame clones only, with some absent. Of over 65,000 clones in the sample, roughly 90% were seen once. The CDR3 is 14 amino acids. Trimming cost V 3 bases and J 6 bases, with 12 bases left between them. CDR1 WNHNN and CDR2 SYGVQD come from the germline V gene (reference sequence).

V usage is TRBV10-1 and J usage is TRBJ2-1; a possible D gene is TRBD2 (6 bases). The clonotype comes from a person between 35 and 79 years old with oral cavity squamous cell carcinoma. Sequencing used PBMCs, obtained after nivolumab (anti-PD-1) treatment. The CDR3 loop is CASSEGTPTNEQFF. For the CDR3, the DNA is TGCGCCAGCAGTGAAGGGACTCCAACCAATGAGCAGTTCTTC.